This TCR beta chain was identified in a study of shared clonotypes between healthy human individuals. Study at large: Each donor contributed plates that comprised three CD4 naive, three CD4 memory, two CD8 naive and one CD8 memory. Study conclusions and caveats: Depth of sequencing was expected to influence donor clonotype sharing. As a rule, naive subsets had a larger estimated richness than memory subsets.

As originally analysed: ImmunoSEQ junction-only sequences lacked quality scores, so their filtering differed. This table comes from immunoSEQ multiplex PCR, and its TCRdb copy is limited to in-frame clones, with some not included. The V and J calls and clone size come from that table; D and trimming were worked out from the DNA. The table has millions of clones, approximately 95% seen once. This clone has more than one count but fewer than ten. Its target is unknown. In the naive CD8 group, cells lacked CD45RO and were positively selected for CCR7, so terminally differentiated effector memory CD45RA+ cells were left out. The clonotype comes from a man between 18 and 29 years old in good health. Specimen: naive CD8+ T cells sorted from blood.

CDR3: CASSGREVTGELFF. The CDR3 DNA follows: TGTGCCAGCAGCGGCAGGGAGGTCACCGGGGAGCTGTTTTTT. The rearrangement joins TRBV25-1 to TRBJ2-2; a possible D gene is TRBD2 (6 bases). Germline lookup yields CDR1 MGHDK and CDR2 SYGVNS. Trimming removed 6 bases at V and 4 bases at J, with 12 bases between. The CDR3 runs to 14 residues.